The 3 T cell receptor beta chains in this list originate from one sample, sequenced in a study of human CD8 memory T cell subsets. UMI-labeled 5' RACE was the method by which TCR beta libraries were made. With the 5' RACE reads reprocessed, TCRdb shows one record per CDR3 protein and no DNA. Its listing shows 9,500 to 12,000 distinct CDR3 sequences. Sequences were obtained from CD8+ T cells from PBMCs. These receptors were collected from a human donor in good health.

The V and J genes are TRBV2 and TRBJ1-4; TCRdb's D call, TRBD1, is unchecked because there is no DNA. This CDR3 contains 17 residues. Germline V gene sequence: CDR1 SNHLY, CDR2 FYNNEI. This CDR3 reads CASSTGQNPATNEKLFF. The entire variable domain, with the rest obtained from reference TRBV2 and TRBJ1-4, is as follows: EPEVTQTPSHQVTQMGQEVILRCVPISNHLYFYWYRQILGQKVEFLVSFYNNEISEKSEIFDDQFSVERPDGSNFTLKIRSTKLEDSAMYFCASSTGQNPATNEKLFFGSGTQLSVL.

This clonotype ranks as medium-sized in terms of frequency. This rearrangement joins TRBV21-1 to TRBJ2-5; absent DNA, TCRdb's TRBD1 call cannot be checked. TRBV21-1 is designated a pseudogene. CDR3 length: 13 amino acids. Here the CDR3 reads CASSRQSQETQYF.

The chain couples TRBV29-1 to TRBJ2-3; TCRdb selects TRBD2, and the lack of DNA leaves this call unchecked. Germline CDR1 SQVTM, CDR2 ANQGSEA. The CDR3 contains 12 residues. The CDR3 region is CSVGRGGDTQYF.